The rows below give T cell receptor beta chains drawn from one sample of a study of radiotherapy plus CTLA-4 blockade in lung cancer. Profiling relied on immunoSEQ multiplex PCR, and the TCRdb table lists in-frame clones only, not all of them. Among tens of thousands of clones listed, roughly three quarters were seen once. The source material was peripheral blood, sampled from a patient treated with radiotherapy plus ipilimumab. These receptors all come from a human donor with non-small cell lung cancer who had a complete response to radiotherapy plus ipilimumab. Each CDR3 is given with its conserved first and last residue. The D gene is left open where the match is weak. The size field is filled for only some rows; it gives once, few, many or a size class.

v_call: TRBV5-6; clone_size: .; j_call: TRBJ2-3; d_call: .; cdr3_nt: TGTGCCAGCAGCTTGCCGGGGGAGCAGGCAGATACGCAGTATTTT; cdr3_aa: CASSLPGEQADTQYF
v_call: TRBV5-6; clone_size: .; j_call: TRBJ1-2; d_call: TRBD1; cdr3_nt: TGCGCCAGCAGCTCGGGACAGTCAACCTATGGCTACACCTTC; cdr3_aa: CASSSGQSTYGYTF
v_call: TRBV7-8; clone_size: medium-sized; j_call: TRBJ1-1; d_call: TRBD1; cdr3_nt: TGTGCCAGCAGCTTAGAGACAGGGGGCTTGGGCACTGAAGCTTTCTTT; cdr3_aa: CASSLETGGLGTEAFF
v_call: TRBV7-2; clone_size: .; j_call: TRBJ2-2; d_call: .; cdr3_nt: TGTGCCAGCAGCCGAGATGACACCGGGGAGCTGTTTTTT; cdr3_aa: CASSRDDTGELFF
v_call: TRBV19; clone_size: .; j_call: TRBJ2-1; d_call: .; cdr3_nt: TGTGCCAGTAGCCCAGCGGGCGGGCCCAATGAGCAGTTCTTC; cdr3_aa: CASSPAGGPNEQFF
v_call: TRBV7-2; clone_size: .; j_call: TRBJ1-1; d_call: .; cdr3_nt: TGTGCCAGCAGCTTAAGTCCTACCATGAACACTGAAGCTTTCTTT; cdr3_aa: CASSLSPTMNTEAFF
v_call: TRBV7-6; clone_size: .; j_call: TRBJ2-3; d_call: TRBD2; cdr3_nt: TGTGCCAGCAGCCCCGAGACTAGCGGGTTTGCGACAGATACGCAGTATTTT; cdr3_aa: CASSPETSGFATDTQYF
v_call: TRBV6-6; clone_size: .; j_call: TRBJ2-7; d_call: .; cdr3_nt: TGTGCCAGCCAGAAGAGGGAAACGGCTGAGCAGTACTTC; cdr3_aa: CASQKRETAEQYF
v_call: TRBV6-1; clone_size: .; j_call: TRBJ2-5; d_call: TRBD2; cdr3_nt: TGTGCCAGCAGCGGACTAGTGGCAGGAGAGACCCAGTACTTC; cdr3_aa: CASSGLVAGETQYF
v_call: TRBV6-4; clone_size: .; j_call: TRBJ1-2; d_call: .; cdr3_nt: TGTGCCAGCAATGCGACAGGATCGAGCTATGGCTACACCTTC; cdr3_aa: CASNATGSSYGYTF
v_call: TRBV7-6; clone_size: many; j_call: TRBJ2-2; d_call: .; cdr3_nt: TGTGCCAGCAGCTTAGGGACAGAGGGGGAGCTGTTTTTT; cdr3_aa: CASSLGTEGELFF
v_call: TRBV9; clone_size: .; j_call: TRBJ2-1; d_call: .; cdr3_nt: TGTGCCAGCAGCGTAGAAGAGGCGTCCTACAATGAGCAGTTCTTC; cdr3_aa: CASSVEEASYNEQFF
v_call: TRBV2; clone_size: once; j_call: TRBJ2-2; d_call: TRBD2; cdr3_nt: TGTGCCAGCCAAGGGACTAGCAGACACACCGGGGAGCTGTTTTTT; cdr3_aa: CASQGTSRHTGELFF
v_call: TRBV27; clone_size: .; j_call: TRBJ1-3; d_call: .; cdr3_nt: TGTGCCAGCAGATTACGGACAGACGGAAACACCATATATTTT; cdr3_aa: CASRLRTDGNTIYF
v_call: TRBV19; clone_size: few; j_call: TRBJ1-1; d_call: TRBD1; cdr3_nt: TGTGCCAGTAGTAAAAGACAGGGCCCCGAAGCTTTCTTT; cdr3_aa: CASSKRQGPEAFF
v_call: TRBV6-1; clone_size: .; j_call: TRBJ1-6; d_call: .; cdr3_nt: TGTGCCAGCAGTGAACAGGGGAATTCACCCCTCCACTTT; cdr3_aa: CASSEQGNSPLHF
v_call: TRBV7-2; clone_size: .; j_call: TRBJ2-7; d_call: TRBD1; cdr3_nt: TGTGCCAGCAGCTCTAATCCGGGACAGGGGCATTACTTC; cdr3_aa: CASSSNPGQGHYF
v_call: TRBV5-1; clone_size: few; j_call: TRBJ1-2; d_call: .; cdr3_nt: TGCGCCAGCAGCTTGATGCCGGGGAAGGTTGGCTACACCTTC; cdr3_aa: CASSLMPGKVGYTF
v_call: TRBV2; clone_size: .; j_call: TRBJ2-1; d_call: TRBD2; cdr3_nt: TGTGCCAGCAGTGAAGGCGGGAGGGCTATGAGAAGTGGGGAGCAGTTCTTC; cdr3_aa: CASSEGGRAMRSGEQFF
v_call: TRBV2; clone_size: .; j_call: TRBJ1-5; d_call: TRBD1; cdr3_nt: TGTGCCAGCAGTGAGGACAGGACTACAACCAATCAGCCCCAGCATTTT; cdr3_aa: CASSEDRTTTNQPQHF
v_call: TRBV25-1; clone_size: .; j_call: TRBJ2-3; d_call: TRBD2; cdr3_nt: TGTGCCAGCAGCACTAGCGGGGGGGAGCGGGCAGATACGCAGTATTTT; cdr3_aa: CASSTSGGERADTQYF
v_call: TRBV5-6; clone_size: .; j_call: TRBJ2-2; d_call: TRBD1; cdr3_nt: TGTGCCAGCAGCTTGTTTACCGGGACAGTAAACACCGGGGAGCTGTTTTTT; cdr3_aa: CASSLFTGTVNTGELFF
v_call: TRBV6-6; clone_size: few; j_call: TRBJ1-4; d_call: .; cdr3_nt: TGTGCCAGCAGTGAGGGCCTAAACAGTAGACTGTTTTTT; cdr3_aa: CASSEGLNSRLFF
v_call: TRBV2; clone_size: .; j_call: TRBJ2-2; d_call: .; cdr3_nt: TGTGCCAGCAGTGAATCCGCAGGCCCCAGCGGGGAGCTGTTTTTT; cdr3_aa: CASSESAGPSGELFF
v_call: TRBV29-1; clone_size: few; j_call: TRBJ2-7; d_call: TRBD2; cdr3_nt: TGCAGCGCCCGGACTAGCGCGGCCTACGAGCAGTACTTC; cdr3_aa: CSARTSAAYEQYF
v_call: TRBV6-5; clone_size: .; j_call: TRBJ1-5; d_call: .; cdr3_nt: TGTGCCAGCAGCCCCAGGGTGGGCAATCAGCCCCAGCATTTT; cdr3_aa: CASSPRVGNQPQHF
v_call: TRBV7-2; clone_size: once; j_call: TRBJ2-3; d_call: .; cdr3_nt: TGTGCCAGCAGCGTCAATCAGGGGATCCCCACAGATACGCAGTATTTT; cdr3_aa: CASSVNQGIPTDTQYF
v_call: TRBV16; clone_size: once; j_call: TRBJ1-2; d_call: TRBD1; cdr3_nt: TGTGCCAGCAGCCAATCGGACAGGGGAGGGTATGGCTACACCTTC; cdr3_aa: CASSQSDRGGYGYTF
v_call: TRBV4-3; clone_size: few; j_call: TRBJ2-5; d_call: TRBD2; cdr3_nt: TGCGCCAGCAGCCAAGGATCCAGTTGGACTAGCGGTTACCAAGAGACCCAGTACTTC; cdr3_aa: CASSQGSSWTSGYQETQYF
v_call: TRBV2; clone_size: .; j_call: TRBJ2-3; d_call: TRBD2; cdr3_nt: TGTGCCAGCAGATTAGCGGGAGTGGGAGATACGCAGTATTTT; cdr3_aa: CASRLAGVGDTQYF
v_call: TRBV10-3; clone_size: few; j_call: TRBJ2-7; d_call: .; cdr3_nt: TGTGCCATCAGTGCTAAAGGGGCCCCAGCTTCTACATCCGAGCAGTACTTC; cdr3_aa: CAISAKGAPASTSEQYF
v_call: TRBV18; clone_size: .; j_call: TRBJ1-5; d_call: .; cdr3_nt: TGTGCCAGCTCACCACCCCTTTGGGAGGGTCAGCCCCAGCATTTT; cdr3_aa: CASSPPLWEGQPQHF
v_call: TRBV19; clone_size: .; j_call: TRBJ2-7; d_call: .; cdr3_nt: TGTGCCAGTAGCCCACAGGTGGAAGGCGAGCAGTACTTC; cdr3_aa: CASSPQVEGEQYF
v_call: TRBV14; clone_size: .; j_call: TRBJ1-3; d_call: .; cdr3_nt: TGTGCCAGCAGCCATTTGGGGGCAAACACCATATATTTT; cdr3_aa: CASSHLGANTIYF
v_call: TRBV25-1; clone_size: .; j_call: TRBJ2-7; d_call: .; cdr3_nt: TGTGCCAGCAGTGAAGGGCAGGGTCGCGAGCAGTACTTC; cdr3_aa: CASSEGQGREQYF
v_call: TRBV9; clone_size: few; j_call: TRBJ2-3; d_call: TRBD2; cdr3_nt: TGTGCCAGCAGCGGCCTAGGGACTAGCGGGGGGATAAGTCATACGCAGTATTTT; cdr3_aa: CASSGLGTSGGISHTQYF
v_call: TRBV25-1; clone_size: .; j_call: TRBJ1-6; d_call: .; cdr3_nt: TGTGCCACCCAGCGGACGTATAATTCACCCCTCTACTTT; cdr3_aa: CATQRTYNSPLYF
v_call: TRBV7-2; clone_size: .; j_call: TRBJ2-7; d_call: TRBD1; cdr3_nt: TGTGCCAGCAGCTTAGCTGGGGGACAGTCCACCTACGAGCAGTACTTC; cdr3_aa: CASSLAGGQSTYEQYF
v_call: TRBV4-3; clone_size: .; j_call: TRBJ2-1; d_call: TRBD2; cdr3_nt: TGCGCCAGCAGCCAAGATCTAGCGGGGGGGCTCAATGAGCAGTTCTTC; cdr3_aa: CASSQDLAGGLNEQFF
v_call: TRBV28; clone_size: .; j_call: TRBJ2-2; d_call: .; cdr3_nt: TGTGCCAGCAGCCCCTCGCGGGCGAACACCGGGGAGCTGTTTTTT; cdr3_aa: CASSPSRANTGELFF
v_call: TRBV2; clone_size: once; j_call: TRBJ2-7; d_call: .; cdr3_nt: TGTGCCAGCAGTGAGGTCAACTACTACGAGCAGTACTTC; cdr3_aa: CASSEVNYYEQYF